This T cell receptor beta chain was identified in a study of T cell repertoires in cytomegalovirus infection. At the level of the study: CMV infection and matching HLA type were both indicated by public TCR beta signatures.

V lost 7 bases, J lost 2 bases, and 5 bases stayed unmatched. Looked up from germline, CDR1 is SQVTM and CDR2 is ANQGSEA. This CDR3 has 13 residues. This clonotype was seen at least ten times. TCRdb processed the reads anew with MiXCR; each CDR3 protein has one entry. The table has approximately 290,000 distinct CDR3 sequences, about a quarter seen once; the top ten hold roughly 13%. Sequenced input: PBMCs. The V gene is TRBV29-1, the J gene TRBJ2-3, with 8 bases that match TRBD1. This TCR was recovered from a human donor in good health (CMV status not recorded). Some clones in this sample may be carry-over from other donors' samples. The CDR3, as DNA: TGCAGCGCCTCGACAGGGGCCACAGATACGCAGTATTTT. It codes for CSASTGATDTQYF.